The T cell receptor beta chain under discussion was sequenced for a study of cytomegalovirus exposure and HLA in healthy donors. Concerning this clone itself: Its antigen remains unidentified.

Assay: immunoSEQ multiplex PCR; the TCRdb copy retains only in-frame clones and omits some. The sample yields 160,000 or so clones, more than 70% seen once. Study results and limitations: Despite most TCR sequences being rare, some public TCRs occurred in many donors.

The germline V gene encodes CDR1 MDHEN and CDR2 SYDVKM. The CDR3 has 14 residues. V shed 6 bases and J shed 5 bases, with 17 bases lying between them. The study drew the donors from its approximately 110-subject validation cohort, separate from the roughly 670-subject first cohort. The rearrangement links TRBV28 to TRBJ2-7, with a tentative D call TRBD1 (6 bases). This TCR came from a man between 18 and 29 years old in good health and CMV-seronegative. Source material: PBMCs. The CDR3 spells CASSRTEVFDEQYV. The DNA of the CDR3 is TGTGCCAGCAGCCGGACAGAGGTCTTTGACGAGCAGTACGTC.